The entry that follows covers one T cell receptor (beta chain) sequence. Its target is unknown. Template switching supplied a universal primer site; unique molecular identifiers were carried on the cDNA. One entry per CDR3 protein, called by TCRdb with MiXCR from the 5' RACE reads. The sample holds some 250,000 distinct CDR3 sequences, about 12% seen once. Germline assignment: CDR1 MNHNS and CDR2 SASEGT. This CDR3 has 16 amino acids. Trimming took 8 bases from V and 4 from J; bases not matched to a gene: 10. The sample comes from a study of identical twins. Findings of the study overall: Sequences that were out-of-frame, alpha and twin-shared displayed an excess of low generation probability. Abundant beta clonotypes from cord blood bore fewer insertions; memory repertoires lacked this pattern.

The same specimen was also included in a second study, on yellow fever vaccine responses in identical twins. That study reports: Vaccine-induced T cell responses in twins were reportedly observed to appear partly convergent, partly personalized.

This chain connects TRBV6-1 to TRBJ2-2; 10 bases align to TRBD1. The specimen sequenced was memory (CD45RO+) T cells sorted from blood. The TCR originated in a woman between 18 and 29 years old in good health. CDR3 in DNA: TGTGCCAGCGTGATCGGACAGGGGGTAGGCACCGGGGAGCTGTTTTTT. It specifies CASVIGQGVGTGELFF.